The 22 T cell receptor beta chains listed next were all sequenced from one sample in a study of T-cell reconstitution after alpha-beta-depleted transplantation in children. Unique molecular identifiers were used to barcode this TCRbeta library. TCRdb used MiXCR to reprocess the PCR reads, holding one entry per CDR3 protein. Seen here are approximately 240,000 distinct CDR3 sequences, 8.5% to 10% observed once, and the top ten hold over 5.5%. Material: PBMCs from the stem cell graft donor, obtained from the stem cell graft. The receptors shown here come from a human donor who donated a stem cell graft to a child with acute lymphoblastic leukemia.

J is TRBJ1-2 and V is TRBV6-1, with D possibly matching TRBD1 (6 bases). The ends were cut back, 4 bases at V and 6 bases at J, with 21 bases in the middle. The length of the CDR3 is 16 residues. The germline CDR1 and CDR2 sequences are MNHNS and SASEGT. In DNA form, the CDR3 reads TGTGCCAGCAGTGCCCTGCTCCAACAGGGAAGCGATGGCTACACCTTC. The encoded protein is CASSALLQQGSDGYTF.

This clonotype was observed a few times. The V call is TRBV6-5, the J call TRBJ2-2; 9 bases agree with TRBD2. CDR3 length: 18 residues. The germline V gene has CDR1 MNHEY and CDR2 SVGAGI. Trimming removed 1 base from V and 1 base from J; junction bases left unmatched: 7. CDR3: CASSYWRGGAQNTGELFF. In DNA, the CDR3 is TGTGCCAGCAGTTACTGGCGCGGGGGGGCCCAGAACACCGGGGAGCTGTTTTTT.

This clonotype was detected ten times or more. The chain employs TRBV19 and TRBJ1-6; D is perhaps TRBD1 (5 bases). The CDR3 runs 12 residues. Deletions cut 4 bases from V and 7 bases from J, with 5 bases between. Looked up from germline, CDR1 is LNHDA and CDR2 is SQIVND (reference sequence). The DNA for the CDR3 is TGTGCCAGTAGTAGACAGAATTCACCCCTCCACTTT. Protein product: CASSRQNSPLHF. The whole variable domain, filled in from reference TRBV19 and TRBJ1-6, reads DGGITQSPKYLFRKEGQNVTLSCEQNLNHDAMYWYRQDPGQGLRLIYYSQIVNDFQKGDIAEGYSVSREKKESFPLTVTSAQKNPTAFYLCASSRQNSPLHFGNGTRLTVT.

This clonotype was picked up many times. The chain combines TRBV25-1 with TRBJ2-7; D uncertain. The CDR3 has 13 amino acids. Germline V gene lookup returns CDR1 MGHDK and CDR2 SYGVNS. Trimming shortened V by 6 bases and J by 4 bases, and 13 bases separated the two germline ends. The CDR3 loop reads CASSRSPTYEQYF. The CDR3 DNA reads TGTGCCAGCAGCCGGAGTCCTACTTACGAGCAGTACTTC.

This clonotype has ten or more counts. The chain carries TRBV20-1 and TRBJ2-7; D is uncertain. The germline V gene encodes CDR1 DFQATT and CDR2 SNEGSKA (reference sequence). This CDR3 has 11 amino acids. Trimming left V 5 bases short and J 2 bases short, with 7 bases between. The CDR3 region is CSARKTYEQYF. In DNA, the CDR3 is TGCAGTGCTCGGAAGACCTACGAGCAGTACTTC.

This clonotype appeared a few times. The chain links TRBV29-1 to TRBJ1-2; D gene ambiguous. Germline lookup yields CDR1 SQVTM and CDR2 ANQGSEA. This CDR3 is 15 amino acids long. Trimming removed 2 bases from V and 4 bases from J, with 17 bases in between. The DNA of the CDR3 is TGCAGCGTTGAATGGGCTATTAAGGGCTCCTATGGCTACACCTTC. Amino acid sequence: CSVEWAIKGSYGYTF. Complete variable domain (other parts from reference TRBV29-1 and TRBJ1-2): SAVISQKPSRDICQRGTSLTIQCQVDSQVTMMFWYRQQPGQSLTLIATANQGSEATYESGFVIDKFPISRPNLTFSTLTVSNMSPEDSSIYLCSVEWAIKGSYGYTFGSGTRLTVV.

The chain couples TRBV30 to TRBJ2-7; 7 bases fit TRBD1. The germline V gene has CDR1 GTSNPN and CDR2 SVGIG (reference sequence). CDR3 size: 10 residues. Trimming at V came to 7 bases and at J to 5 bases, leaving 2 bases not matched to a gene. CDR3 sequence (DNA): TGTGCCTTAGACAGGGACGAGCAGTACTTC. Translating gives CALDRDEQYF.

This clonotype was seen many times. The CDR3 spells CASSSDWRGYEQFF. CDR3 in DNA: TGTGCCAGCAGCTCGGACTGGAGGGGTTATGAGCAGTTCTTC. The rearrangement joins TRBV7-2 to TRBJ2-1; tentative D call: TRBD2 (6 bases). The CDR3 is made up of 14 amino acids. Trimming shortened V by 4 bases and J by 8 bases, and 15 bases separated the two germline ends. Looked up from germline, CDR1 is SGHTA and CDR2 is FQGNSA. The variable domain in full, completed from reference TRBV7-2 and TRBJ2-1, reads GAGVSQSPSNKVTEKGKDVELRCDPISGHTALYWYRQSLGQGLEFLIYFQGNSAPDKSGLPSDRFSAERTGGSVSTLTIQRTQQEDSAVYLCASSSDWRGYEQFFGPGTRLTVL.

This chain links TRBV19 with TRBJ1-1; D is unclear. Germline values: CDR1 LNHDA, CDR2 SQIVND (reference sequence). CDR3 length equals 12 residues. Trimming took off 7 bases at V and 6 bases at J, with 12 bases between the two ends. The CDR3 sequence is CASTLSGAEAFF. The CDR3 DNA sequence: TGTGCCAGTACTTTGTCCGGCGCTGAAGCTTTCTTT.

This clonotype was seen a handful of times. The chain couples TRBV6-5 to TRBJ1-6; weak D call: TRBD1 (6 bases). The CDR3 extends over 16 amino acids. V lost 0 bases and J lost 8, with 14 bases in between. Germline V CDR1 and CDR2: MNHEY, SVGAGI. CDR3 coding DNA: TGTGCCAGCAGTTACTCCTCAGGGGTAGCGGATTCACCCCTCCACTTT. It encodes CASSYSSGVADSPLHF.

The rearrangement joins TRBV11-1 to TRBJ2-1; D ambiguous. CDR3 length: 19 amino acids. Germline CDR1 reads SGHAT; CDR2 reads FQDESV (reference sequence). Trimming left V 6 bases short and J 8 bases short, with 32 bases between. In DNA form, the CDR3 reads TGTGCCAGCAGGTCATTTGGGTCAAGCAGGTCGACTGTTCTTGATGAGCAGTTCTTC. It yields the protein CASRSFGSSRSTVLDEQFF.

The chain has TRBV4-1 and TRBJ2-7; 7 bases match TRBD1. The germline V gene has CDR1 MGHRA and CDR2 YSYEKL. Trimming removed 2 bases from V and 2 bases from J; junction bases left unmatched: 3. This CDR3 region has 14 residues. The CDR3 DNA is TGCGCCAGCAGCCAACTCGGACAGGCCTACGAGCAGTACTTC. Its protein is CASSQLGQAYEQYF.

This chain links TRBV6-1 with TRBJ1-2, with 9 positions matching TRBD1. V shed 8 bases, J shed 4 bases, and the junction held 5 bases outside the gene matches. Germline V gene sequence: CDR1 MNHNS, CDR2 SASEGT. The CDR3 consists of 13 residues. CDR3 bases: TGTGCCAGCGGACAGGGGCCGACCTATGGCTACACCTTC. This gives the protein CASGQGPTYGYTF.

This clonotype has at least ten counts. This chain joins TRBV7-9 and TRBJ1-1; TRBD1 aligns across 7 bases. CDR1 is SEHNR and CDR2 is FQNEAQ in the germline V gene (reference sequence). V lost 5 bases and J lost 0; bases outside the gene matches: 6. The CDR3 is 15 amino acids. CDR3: CASSAPDRMNTEAFF. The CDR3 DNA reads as TGTGCCAGCAGCGCCCCGGACAGGATGAACACTGAAGCTTTCTTT.

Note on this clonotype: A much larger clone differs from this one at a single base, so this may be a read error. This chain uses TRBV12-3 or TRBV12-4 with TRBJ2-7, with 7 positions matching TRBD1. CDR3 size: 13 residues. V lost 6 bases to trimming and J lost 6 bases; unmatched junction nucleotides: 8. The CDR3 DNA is TGTGCCAGCAGCCTGGGACAGAGGACCGAGCAGTACGTC. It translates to CASSLGQRTEQYV.

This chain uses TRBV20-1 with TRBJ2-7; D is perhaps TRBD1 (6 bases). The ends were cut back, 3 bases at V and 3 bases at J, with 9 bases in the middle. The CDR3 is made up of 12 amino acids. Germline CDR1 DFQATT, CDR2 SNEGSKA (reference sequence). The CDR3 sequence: CSARDRVYEQYF. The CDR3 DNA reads TGCAGTGCTAGGGACAGAGTCTACGAGCAGTACTTC.

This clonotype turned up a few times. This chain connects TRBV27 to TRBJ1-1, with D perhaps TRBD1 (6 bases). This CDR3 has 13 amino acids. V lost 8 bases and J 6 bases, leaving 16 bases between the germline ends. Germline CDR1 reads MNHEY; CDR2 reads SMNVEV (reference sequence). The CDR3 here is CASQPGVRAEAFF. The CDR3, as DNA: TGTGCCAGCCAACCAGGGGTAAGGGCTGAAGCTTTCTTT.

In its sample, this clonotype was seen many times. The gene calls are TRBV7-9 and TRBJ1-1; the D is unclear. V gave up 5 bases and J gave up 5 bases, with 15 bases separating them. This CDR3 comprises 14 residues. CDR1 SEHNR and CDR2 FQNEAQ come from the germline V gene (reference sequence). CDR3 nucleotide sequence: TGTGCCAGCAGCACCGGACTGGAGGGAACTGAAGCTTTCTTT. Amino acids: CASSTGLEGTEAFF.

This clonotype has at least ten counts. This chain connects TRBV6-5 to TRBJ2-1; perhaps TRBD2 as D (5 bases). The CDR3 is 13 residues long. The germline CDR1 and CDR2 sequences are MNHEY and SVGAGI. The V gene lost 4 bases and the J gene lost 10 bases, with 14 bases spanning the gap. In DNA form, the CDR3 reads TGTGCCAGCAGTTCTTCACTAGGTCGAGAGCAGTTCTTC. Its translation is CASSSSLGREQFF.

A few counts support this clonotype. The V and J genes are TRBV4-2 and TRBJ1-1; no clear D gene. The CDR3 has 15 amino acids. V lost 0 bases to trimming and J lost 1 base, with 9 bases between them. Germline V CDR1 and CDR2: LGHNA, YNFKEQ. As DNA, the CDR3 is TGTGCCAGCAGCCAAGACACGCGACCGAACACTGAAGCTTTCTTT. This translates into CASSQDTRPNTEAFF.

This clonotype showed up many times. DNA of the CDR3: TGCAGTGCTAGTGCGAGGGCGATAAATTCACCCCTCCACTTT. It is translated as CSASARAINSPLHF. The chain has TRBV20-1 and TRBJ1-6, with D uncertain. CDR3 size: 14 residues. Looked up from germline, CDR1 is DFQATT and CDR2 is SNEGSKA (reference sequence). Trimming took 3 bases from V and 7 from J, leaving 13 bases between them.

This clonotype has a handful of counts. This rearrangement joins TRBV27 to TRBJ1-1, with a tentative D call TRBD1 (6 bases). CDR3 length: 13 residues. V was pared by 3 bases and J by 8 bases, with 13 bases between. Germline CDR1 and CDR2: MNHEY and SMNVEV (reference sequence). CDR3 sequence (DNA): TGTGCCAGCAGTTTCGACAGGCGGTGGGAAGCTTTCTTT. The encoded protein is CASSFDRRWEAFF.